This T cell receptor (beta chain) comes out of a study of human T cells and chemical hapten exposure. Across the whole study: Donors were sensitized with 2% DPC on the upper inner arm. Study-wide findings and caveats: With regard to DPC sensitization, TCRs above 1 in 1000 frequency did not change.

TCRdb reanalysed the RACE reads using MiXCR and keeps one entry per CDR3 protein. The sample has 150,000 to 200,000 distinct CDR3 sequences, almost 30% seen once. The time point here: pre-sensitization, week 0. Treatment described: therapeutic diphenylcyclopropenone sensitization with weekly scalp DPC. Those who donated were patients with alopecia, 18 to 70 years of age, and suitable for DPC. This clonotype turned up a few times. Its antigen is still unknown. This TCR came from a woman under 40 with alopecia areata. Some clones in this sample may be carry-over from other donors' samples. The sample here was whole blood, taken in connection with sensitization to the hapten diphenylcyclopropenone (DPC).

The CDR3 sequence: CASSLVQGANEQFF. CDR3 in DNA: TGTGCCAGCAGCTTAGTCCAGGGGGCTAATGAGCAGTTCTTC. The V and J genes are TRBV7-2 and TRBJ2-1; 8 positions agree with TRBD1. The CDR3 sequence is 14 residues long. The germline V gene has CDR1 SGHTA and CDR2 FQGNSA. V lost 1 base and J lost 7; bases outside the gene matches: 3.